Presented here are 16 T cell receptor beta chains from one specimen sequenced in a study of blood T cell repertoires in COVID-19. Assay used: immunoSEQ multiplex PCR; TCRdb lists only in-frame clones, some missing. The table has about 270,000 clones, 86% seen once; the top ten hold approximately 9.7%. Sequenced sample: peripheral blood. These receptors came from a man in his forties with active or convalescent COVID-19.

This rearrangement joins TRBV24-1 to TRBJ2-3; the D gene is possibly TRBD2 (5 bases). V was shortened by 10 bases and J by 0 bases, with 19 bases between the two germline ends. The V gene's germline CDR1 is KGHDR and CDR2 SFDVKD. The length of the CDR3 is 16 residues. CDR3 sequence: CATSRSSSSSTDTQYF. For the CDR3, the DNA is TGTGCCACGAGTAGGTCCTCTAGCTCTAGCACAGATACGCAGTATTTT.

The V call is TRBV7-9, the J call TRBJ1-2; D gene unclear. Germline assignment: CDR1 SEHNR and CDR2 FQNEAQ (reference sequence). Trimming took off 0 bases at V and 1 base at J, with 6 bases between the two ends. The CDR3 runs 14 residues. CDR3 residues: CASSLAEVNYGYTF. The DNA of the CDR3 is TGTGCCAGCAGCTTAGCGGAGGTTAACTATGGCTACACCTTC. The whole variable domain, remainder taken from reference TRBV7-9 and TRBJ1-2, is DTGVSQNPRHKITKRGQNVTFRCDPISEHNRLYWYRQTLGQGPEFLTYFQNEAQLEKSRLLSDRFSAERPKGSFSTLEIQRTEQGDSAMYLCASSLAEVNYGYTFGSGTRLTVV.

V and J are TRBV7-9 and TRBJ1-1; D uncertain. V lost 2 bases and J lost 7, with 8 bases in between. There are 12 residues in the CDR3. CDR1 and CDR2 from the germline V gene are SEHNR and FQNEAQ (reference sequence). CDR3 in amino acids: CASSLNFREAFF. The CDR3 DNA reads TGTGCCAGCAGCTTAAACTTCCGTGAAGCTTTCTTT.

This chain uses TRBV28 with TRBJ1-2; D remains unclear. V was pared by 3 bases and J by 5 bases, with 22 bases between. From germline, CDR1 is MDHEN and CDR2 SYDVKM. The CDR3 runs 17 residues. The CDR3 reads CASSFTEYWSKGYGYTF. The CDR3, as DNA: TGTGCCAGCAGTTTTACAGAGTATTGGTCCAAAGGATATGGCTACACCTTC.

The chain uses TRBV27 and TRBJ2-3, with D perhaps TRBD1 (6 bases). The V end lost 2 bases, the J end lost 2 bases, and 14 bases lay between the germline ends. The CDR3 contains 16 residues. Germline-derived CDR1 and CDR2 are MNHEY and SMNVEV (reference sequence). CDR3 bases: TGTGCCAGCAGTTTAGAGCTCCGGACAGCCACAGATACGCAGTATTTT. Its translation: CASSLELRTATDTQYF.

The rearrangement joins TRBV10-1 to TRBJ2-7; D is unclear. Between the trimmed V and J ends, which lost 4 bases and 6 bases, there was a span of 13 bases. Germline V gene data show CDR1 as WNHNN and CDR2 as SYGVQD (reference sequence). This CDR3 is 13 amino acids long. CDR3 DNA: TGCGCCAGCAGTGGGTCTCCGGGTGCCGAGCAGTACTTC. Residues: CASSGSPGAEQYF.

This rearrangement joins TRBV6-5 to TRBJ1-5; weak D call: TRBD1 (5 bases). The CDR3 consists of 14 residues. V was trimmed by 6 bases and J by 7 bases, leaving 16 bases between them. CDR1 MNHEY and CDR2 SVGAGI come from the germline V gene. The CDR3 loop is CASRGEGSGQPQHF. Written as DNA, the CDR3 is TGTGCCAGCAGGGGGGAGGGCTCTGGACAGCCCCAGCATTTT.

This clone is a singleton in its sample. The rearrangement links TRBV5-1 to TRBJ2-7; maybe TRBD2 (5 bases). Trimming took off 3 bases at V and 1 base at J, with 11 bases between the two ends. Germline CDR1 reads SGHRS; CDR2 reads YFSETQ. The CDR3 spans 14 residues. In nucleotides, the CDR3 is TGCGCCAGCAGCTACCTTACGGGATCCTACGAGCAGTACTTC. It is translated as CASSYLTGSYEQYF.

The V call is TRBV5-4, the J call TRBJ1-3; D is unclear. The CDR3 length is 15 residues. V dropped 0 bases and J dropped 0 bases, with 7 bases sitting between them. Germline lookup yields CDR1 SGHNT and CDR2 YYREEE (reference sequence). In nucleotides, the CDR3 is TGTGCCAGCAGCTTGGACCCCTACTCTGGAAACACCATATATTTT. As protein: CASSLDPYSGNTIYF.

CDR3 sequence reads: CASRGLGQYQETQYF. The CDR3 DNA reads as TGTGCCAGCAGAGGACTGGGACAGTACCAAGAGACCCAGTACTTC. J is TRBJ2-5 and V is TRBV6-5, with 7 bases identical to TRBD1. Germline V gives CDR1 MNHEY, CDR2 SVGAGI. The CDR3 runs 15 residues. The trim removed 6 bases at V and 0 bases at J, leaving 7 bases unmatched.

The chain couples TRBV9 to TRBJ1-3; TRBD1 matches at 8 bases. Per germline, CDR1 SGDLS and CDR2 YYNGEE. V shed 0 bases and J 0 bases; nucleotides not matched to a gene: 5. This CDR3 spans 17 amino acids. CDR3 amino acids: CASSVGMTGASGNTIYF. CDR3 bases: TGTGCCAGCAGCGTAGGAATGACAGGGGCCTCTGGAAACACCATATATTTT.

The table lists this clone with a few counts. This chain connects TRBV10-3 to TRBJ1-6, with 7 bases aligning to TRBD1. Trimming removed 3 bases from V and 7 bases from J; junction bases left unmatched: 12. The germline V gene encodes CDR1 ENHRY and CDR2 SYGVKD. The CDR3 is 17 amino acids. DNA for the CDR3: TGTGCCATCAGTGAACTCCGGCGGACAGGAAAAAATTCACCCCTCCACTTT. This encodes CAISELRRTGKNSPLHF.

Only a few counts were recorded for this clone. V gene TRBV6-5 combines with J gene TRBJ1-2; perhaps TRBD1 as D (5 bases). V was pared by 0 bases and J by 8 bases, with 13 bases between. Per the germline V gene, CDR1 is MNHEY and CDR2 is SVGAGI. The CDR3 length is 14 residues. CDR3 amino acids: CASSYSGRGGGYTF. As DNA, the CDR3 is TGTGCCAGCAGTTACTCTGGTAGGGGCGGAGGCTACACCTTC.

The chain carries TRBV6-4 and TRBJ2-1, with D possibly TRBD2 on 5 matching bases. Germline CDR1 and CDR2: MRHNA and SNTAGT. This CDR3 contains 13 residues. The germline V and J ends were trimmed by 4 bases and 9 bases, with 13 bases remaining between them. Written as DNA, the CDR3 is TGTGCCAGCAGTGGAGAGGGTTTCGGTGAGCAGTTCTTC. It specifies CASSGEGFGEQFF.

V usage is TRBV6-5 and J usage is TRBJ2-1; 9 bases map to TRBD1. Germline V gene data show CDR1 as MNHEY and CDR2 as SVGAGI. The trim removed 6 bases at V and 6 bases at J, leaving 3 bases unmatched. The CDR3 totals 13 residues. CDR3 nucleotides: TGTGCCAGCAGGGGGGACAGGGTCAATGAGCAGTTCTTC. This gives the protein CASRGDRVNEQFF.

The gene calls are TRBV4-1 and TRBJ2-3; TRBD2 aligns across 9 bases. CDR1 MGHRA and CDR2 YSYEKL come from the germline V gene. There are 17 residues in the CDR3. With 1 base clipped from V and 3 bases from J, the junction kept 8 bases outside the gene matches. CDR3 region: CASSQAGAGGPTDTQYF. The CDR3, as DNA: TGCGCCAGCAGCCAAGCGGGGGCGGGAGGGCCGACAGATACGCAGTATTTT.